The 10 T cell receptor beta chains given below trace back to one sample, sequenced in a study of a mutant IDH1 vaccine in newly diagnosed glioma. The sample's time point: week 35, safety follow-up. Topical imiquimod was applied with each vaccine dose, which held 300 ug of mutant IDH1 20-mer peptide. Their recognized antigens are unknown. The repertoire was sequenced with immunoSEQ multiplex PCR; TCRdb's copy has only in-frame clones and lacks some. The repertoire holds about 54,000 clones, with 84% as singletons. The input for sequencing was PBMCs, taken from a glioma patient whose treatment included an IDH1 peptide vaccine. The receptors stem from a woman under 30 with glioma.

V gene TRBV11-2 combines with J gene TRBJ1-5, with D tentatively TRBD1 (5 bases). The CDR3 extends over 13 amino acids. Germline V gene data show CDR1 as SGHAT and CDR2 as FQNNGV. V was trimmed by 4 bases and J by 6 bases, leaving 10 bases between them. The CDR3 region has the DNA TGTGCCAGCAGCTCCAGGGAGGGTCAGCCCCAGCATTTT. It encodes CASSSREGQPQHF.

This sequence joins TRBV6-1 and TRBJ1-3, with D maybe TRBD1 (5 bases). V was shortened by 6 bases and J by 0 bases, with 12 bases between the two germline ends. The CDR3 contains 15 residues. CDR1 and CDR2 from the germline V gene are MNHNS and SASEGT. DNA for the CDR3: TGTGCCAGCAGAACCGCAGGGAGCTCTGGAAACACCATATATTTT. Protein: CASRTAGSSGNTIYF.

The V gene is TRBV9, the J gene TRBJ2-3, with D maybe TRBD1 (5 bases). The CDR3 runs to 16 residues. Germline V gene lookup returns CDR1 SGDLS and CDR2 YYNGEE. Trimming stripped 4 bases from V and 2 bases from J, with 17 bases between. The CDR3 is CASSPLWGIDTDTQYF. The CDR3, as DNA: TGTGCCAGCAGCCCCCTCTGGGGCATCGACACAGATACGCAGTATTTT.

V gene TRBV6-5 combines with J gene TRBJ1-5; 7 bases align to TRBD1. The CDR3 spans 15 residues. CDR1 is MNHEY, CDR2 SVGAGI, per germline. J gave up 2 bases and V 2 bases, and 3 bases lay outside the gene matches. Written as DNA, the CDR3 is TGTGCCAGCAGTTACAGGGACAGATGCAATCAGCCCCAGCATTTT. Translating it yields CASSYRDRCNQPQHF.

This sequence joins TRBV9 and TRBJ2-1; 7 bases fit TRBD2. The trim removed 0 bases at V and 5 bases at J, leaving 5 bases unmatched. The germline gives CDR1 SGDLS, CDR2 YYNGEE. This CDR3 is built from 15 residues. The CDR3 DNA sequence: TGTGCCAGCAGCGTAGGGCTAGCGGACAACAATGAGCAGTTCTTC. Translating it yields CASSVGLADNNEQFF. Based on the CDR3 plus reference TRBV9 and TRBJ2-1, the full variable domain is DSGVTQTPKHLITATGQRVTLRCSPRSGDLSVYWYQQSLDQGLQFLIQYYNGEERAKGNILERFSAQQFPDLHSELNLSSLELGDSALYFCASSVGLADNNEQFFGPGTRLTVL.

The chain is built from TRBV2 and TRBJ2-5; TRBD2 aligns across 9 bases. J was trimmed by 1 base and V by 6 bases; bases with no gene match: 24. This CDR3 is built from 21 residues. CDR1 is SNHLY and CDR2 is FYNNEI in the germline V gene. CDR3 sequence: CASSLIGYDLASGESQETQYF. CDR3 nucleotides: TGTGCCAGCAGCCTGATAGGGTATGACTTGGCTAGCGGGGAGAGCCAAGAGACCCAGTACTTC.

This sequence joins TRBV29-1 and TRBJ2-1; TRBD1 agrees at 9 bases. The CDR3 totals 14 residues. J was trimmed by 8 bases and V by 7 bases; bases with no gene match: 12. Germline V gives CDR1 SQVTM, CDR2 ANQGSEA. CDR3 DNA sequence: TGCAGCGCTGGTCGAGGGACAGGGTCCCATGAGCAGTTCTTC. Protein: CSAGRGTGSHEQFF.

This sequence joins TRBV11-1 and TRBJ2-1; 9 nucleotides match TRBD2. V lost 5 bases to trimming and J lost 6 bases; unmatched junction nucleotides: 8. Germline CDR1 is SGHAT and CDR2 is FQDESV (reference sequence). CDR3 length equals 15 residues. CDR3 coding DNA: TGTGCCAGCAGCCTAAAGCGGGAGGCCCTCAATGAGCAGTTCTTC. Amino acids: CASSLKREALNEQFF.

The table lists this clone with a count of one. The chain recombines TRBV7-3 with TRBJ2-3, with TRBD2 matching 8 bases. The ends lost 3 bases at V and 4 bases at J; junction bases unmatched: 9. The V gene's germline CDR1 is SGHTA and CDR2 FQGTGA. CDR3 length equals 16 residues. The CDR3 region is CASSFSTAGGSDTQYF. The CDR3, as DNA: TGTGCCAGCAGCTTTTCTACCGCGGGGGGTTCAGATACGCAGTATTTT. Together with reference TRBV7-3 and TRBJ2-3, the CDR3 gives the full variable domain: GAGVSQTPSNKVTEKGKYVELRCDPISGHTALYWYRQSLGQGPEFLIYFQGTGAADDSGLPNDRFFAVRPEGSVSTLKIQRTERGDSAVYLCASSFSTAGGSDTQYFGPGTRLTVL.

The rearrangement uses TRBV25-1 and TRBJ2-3; D tentatively fits TRBD1 or TRBD2 (5 bases each). Trimming took 6 bases from V and 3 from J, leaving 25 bases between them. CDR1 and CDR2 from the germline V gene are MGHDK and SYGVNS. CDR3 length: 18 amino acids. This CDR3 reads CASREERGVGRVTDTQYF. The CDR3 DNA reads as TGTGCCAGCAGGGAGGAGAGGGGAGTCGGTAGGGTTACAGATACGCAGTATTTT.